This passage covers 11 T cell receptor beta chains from one sample sequenced in a study of blood T cell repertoires in COVID-19 (dated by TCRdb to about 2020). Library preparation used the immunoSEQ multiplex PCR assay. TCRdb took this table from immuneACCESS and kept in-frame rearrangements with V and J called. Such tables lack part of the clones; where checked against another copy, unresolved V genes explain under half of the gap, and the rest is unexplained. This sample gives approximately 440,000 clones in total; about 92% of them show up just once. Around 0.6% of the sample lies in the top ten. Sequenced sample: PBMCs or T cells enriched from blood (not recorded which). These receptors were obtained from a man younger than 35 who had recovered from COVID-19.

The CDR3 region has the DNA TGTGCCAGCAGTGAGTCTGGGCCGCGGGACACTGAAGCTTTCTTT. Its translation is CASSESGPRDTEAFF. The chain carries TRBV2 and TRBJ1-1; D unresolved. The V end lost 3 bases, the J end lost 3 bases, and 14 bases lay between the germline ends. Germline V gene lookup returns CDR1 SNHLY and CDR2 FYNNEI. The CDR3 is 15 residues long.

The J gene is TRBJ2-2, the V gene TRBV10-3; TRBD2 aligns across 8 bases. Germline assignment: CDR1 ENHRY and CDR2 SYGVKD. The CDR3 is made up of 15 amino acids. Trimming removed 8 bases from V and 6 bases from J; junction bases left unmatched: 11. This CDR3 reads CAIAEPGLAPGELFF. CDR3 nucleotide sequence: TGTGCCATCGCCGAACCAGGACTAGCCCCCGGGGAGCTGTTTTTT.

The V call is TRBV6-5, the J call TRBJ1-5; the D gene is possibly TRBD1 (6 bases). Trimming took 2 bases from V and 7 from J, leaving 12 bases between them. Germline V gene data show CDR1 as MNHEY and CDR2 as SVGAGI. There are 14 residues in the CDR3. CDR3 in DNA: TGTGCCAGCAGTTACCGCCAGGGGCGGCAGCCCCAGCATTTT. Translating gives CASSYRQGRQPQHF.

This clone has a single count. V is TRBV5-1 and J is TRBJ1-3; D call uncertain. The germline V gene has CDR1 SGHRS and CDR2 YFSETQ. Trimming pared 5 bases from V and 0 bases from J, leaving 9 bases between. The CDR3 has 14 amino acids. CDR3 in amino acids: CASSREVSGNTIYF. The CDR3 DNA is TGCGCCAGCAGTCGGGAGGTCTCTGGAAACACCATATATTTT.

The chain uses TRBV27 and TRBJ2-2, with TRBD2 matching 12 bases. Trimming took 4 bases from V and 0 from J; bases not matched to a gene: 12. The CDR3 contains 20 residues. Germline V CDR1 and CDR2: MNHEY, SMNVEV (reference sequence). In DNA, the CDR3 is TGTGCCAGCAGTTGGGCGTCCCCGGGACTAGCGGGCCCGAACACCGGGGAGCTGTTTTTT. Translation: CASSWASPGLAGPNTGELFF.

The rearrangement joins TRBV2 to TRBJ2-1; D is perhaps TRBD1 (5 bases). There are 13 residues in the CDR3. Germline V gene sequence: CDR1 SNHLY, CDR2 FYNNEI. V lost 7 bases to trimming and J lost 8 bases, with 15 bases between them. The CDR3 region is CASTGQPGYEQFF. In DNA form, the CDR3 reads TGTGCCAGCACTGGACAACCAGGGTATGAGCAGTTCTTC.

The J gene is TRBJ1-6, the V gene TRBV19, with 7 bases aligning to TRBD1. CDR3 length: 14 amino acids. The junction had 4 bases not matched to a gene; V was cut back by 4 bases and J by 7 bases. Per the germline V gene, CDR1 is LNHDA and CDR2 is SQIVND (reference sequence). CDR3 DNA: TGTGCCAGTAGTAGACAGGGAACAAATTCACCCCTCCACTTT. This encodes CASSRQGTNSPLHF.

The chain employs TRBV5-8 and TRBJ2-2; D is ambiguous. The V end lost 0 bases, the J end lost 8 bases, and 11 bases lay between the germline ends. This CDR3 is built from 14 residues. CDR1 is SGHTS and CDR2 is YDEGEE in the germline V gene. The DNA for the CDR3 is TGTGCCAGCAGCTTGGGGCTTTGGGCAGGGGAGCTGTTTTTT. Translating gives CASSLGLWAGELFF.

A note on this clone: Other DNA sequences within the sample encode an identical CDR3. The chain is built from TRBV19 and TRBJ1-2, with D possibly matching TRBD1 (6 bases). The ends were cut back, 4 bases at V and 0 bases at J, with 9 bases in the middle. Germline loops: CDR1 LNHDA, CDR2 SQIVND (reference sequence). The CDR3 sequence is 14 residues long. CDR3 DNA sequence: TGTGCCAGTAGTAGAACAGGGACTAACTATGGCTACACCTTC. This sequence encodes CASSRTGTNYGYTF.

The genes are TRBV24-1 and TRBJ1-5, with a possible D match to TRBD1 (6 bases). This CDR3 contains 16 residues. Trimming took 4 bases from V and 5 from J, leaving 17 bases between them. Germline CDR1 is KGHDR and CDR2 is SFDVKD. The CDR3 bases are TGTGCCACCAGTGACCCCAGGGGCAGAGAAGATCAGCCCCAGCATTTT. Its translation: CATSDPRGREDQPQHF.

The V gene is TRBV6-5, the J gene TRBJ1-3; 7 nucleotides line up with TRBD1. The CDR3 consists of 15 residues. The V and J ends lost 5 bases and 4 bases, in that order; junction bases with no gene match: 8. Germline V gene sequence: CDR1 MNHEY, CDR2 SVGAGI. The CDR3 loop reads CASSPKTGTGNTIYF. The CDR3 coding sequence is TGTGCCAGCAGTCCAAAGACAGGGACGGGAAACACCATATATTTT.